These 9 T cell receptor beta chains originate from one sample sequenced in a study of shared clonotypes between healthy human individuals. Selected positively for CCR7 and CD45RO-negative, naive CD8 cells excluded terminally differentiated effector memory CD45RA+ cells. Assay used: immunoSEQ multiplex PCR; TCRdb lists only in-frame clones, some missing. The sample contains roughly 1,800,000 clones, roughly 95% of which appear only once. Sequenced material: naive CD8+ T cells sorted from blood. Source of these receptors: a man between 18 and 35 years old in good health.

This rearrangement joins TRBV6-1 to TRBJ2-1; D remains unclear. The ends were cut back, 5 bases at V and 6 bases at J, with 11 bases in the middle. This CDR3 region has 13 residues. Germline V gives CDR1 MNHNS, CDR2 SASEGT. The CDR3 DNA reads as TGTGCCAGCAGTCCGGACGGAATCAATGAGCAGTTCTTC. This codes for CASSPDGINEQFF.

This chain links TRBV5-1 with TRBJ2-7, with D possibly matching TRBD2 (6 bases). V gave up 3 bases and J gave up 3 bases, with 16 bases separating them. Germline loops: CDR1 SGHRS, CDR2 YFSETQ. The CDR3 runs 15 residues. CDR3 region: CASSWGTEGFYEQYF. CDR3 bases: TGCGCCAGCAGCTGGGGGACGGAGGGCTTCTACGAGCAGTACTTC.

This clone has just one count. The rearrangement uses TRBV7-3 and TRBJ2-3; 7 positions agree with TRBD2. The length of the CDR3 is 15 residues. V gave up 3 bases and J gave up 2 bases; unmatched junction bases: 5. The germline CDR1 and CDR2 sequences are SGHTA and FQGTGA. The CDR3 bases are TGTGCCAGCAGCTTGGGTAGCGGGTACACAGATACGCAGTATTTT. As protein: CASSLGSGYTDTQYF.

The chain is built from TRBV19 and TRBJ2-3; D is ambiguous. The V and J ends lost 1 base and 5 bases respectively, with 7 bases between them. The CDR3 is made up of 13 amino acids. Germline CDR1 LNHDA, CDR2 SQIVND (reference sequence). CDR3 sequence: CASSIGGGDTQYF. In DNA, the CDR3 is TGTGCCAGTAGTATAGGAGGCGGAGATACGCAGTATTTT.

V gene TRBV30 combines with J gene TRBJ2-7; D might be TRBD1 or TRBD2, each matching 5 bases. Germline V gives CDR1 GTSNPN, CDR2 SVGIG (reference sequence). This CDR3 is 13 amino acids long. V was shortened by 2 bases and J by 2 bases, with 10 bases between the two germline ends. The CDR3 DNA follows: TGTGCCTGGAGTTCCAGGGACGCCTACGAGCAGTACTTC. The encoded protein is CAWSSRDAYEQYF.

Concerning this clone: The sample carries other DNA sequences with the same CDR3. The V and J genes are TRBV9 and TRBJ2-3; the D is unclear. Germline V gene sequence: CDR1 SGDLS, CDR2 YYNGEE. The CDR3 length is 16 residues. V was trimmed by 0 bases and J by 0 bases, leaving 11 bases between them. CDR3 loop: CASSVGPVPSTDTQYF. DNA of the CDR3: TGTGCCAGCAGCGTAGGTCCAGTCCCAAGCACAGATACGCAGTATTTT.

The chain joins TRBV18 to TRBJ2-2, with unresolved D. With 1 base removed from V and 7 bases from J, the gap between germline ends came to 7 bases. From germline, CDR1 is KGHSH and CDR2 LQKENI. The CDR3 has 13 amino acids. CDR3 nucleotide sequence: TGTGCCAGCTCACCACTAGAGTACGGGGAGCTGTTTTTT. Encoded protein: CASSPLEYGELFF.

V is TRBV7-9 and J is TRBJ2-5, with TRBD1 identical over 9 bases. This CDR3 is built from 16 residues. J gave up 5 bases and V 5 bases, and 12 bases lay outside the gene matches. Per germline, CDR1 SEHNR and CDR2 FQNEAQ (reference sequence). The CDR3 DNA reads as TGTGCCAGCAGCCCCCCCGGGACAGGGTCGGCGGAGACCCAGTACTTC. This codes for CASSPPGTGSAETQYF.

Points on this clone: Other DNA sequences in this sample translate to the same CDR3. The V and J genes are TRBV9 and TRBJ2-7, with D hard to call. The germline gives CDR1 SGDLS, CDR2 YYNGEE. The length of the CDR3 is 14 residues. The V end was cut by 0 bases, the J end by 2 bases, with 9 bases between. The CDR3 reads CASSVVAGTYEQYF. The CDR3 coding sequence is TGTGCCAGCAGCGTAGTGGCTGGAACCTACGAGCAGTACTTC.